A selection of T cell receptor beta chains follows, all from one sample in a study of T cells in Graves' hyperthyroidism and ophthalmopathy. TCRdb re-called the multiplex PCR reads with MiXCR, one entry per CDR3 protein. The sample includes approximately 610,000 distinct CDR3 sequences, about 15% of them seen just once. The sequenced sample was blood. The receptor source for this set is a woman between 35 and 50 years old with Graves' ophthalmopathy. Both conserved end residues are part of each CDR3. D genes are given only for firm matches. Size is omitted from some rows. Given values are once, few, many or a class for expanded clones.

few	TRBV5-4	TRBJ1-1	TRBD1	CASSLQGGVGKNTEAFF	TGTGCCAGCAGCTTGCAGGGGGGGGTCGGTAAGAACACTGAAGCTTTCTTT
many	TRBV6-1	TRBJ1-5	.	CASSPGWEQPQHF	TGTGCCAGCAGTCCAGGATGGGAACAGCCCCAGCATTTT
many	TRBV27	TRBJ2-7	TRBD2	CASSILAGVYEQYF	TGTGCCAGCAGTATACTAGCGGGAGTGTACGAGCAGTACTTC
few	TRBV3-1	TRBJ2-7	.	CASSSRIVGSYEQYF	TGTGCCAGCAGCTCGAGGATAGTGGGCTCCTACGAGCAGTACTTC
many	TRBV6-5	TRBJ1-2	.	CASSYLRGGRGYGYTF	TGTGCCAGCAGTTACCTAAGGGGGGGCCGGGGCTATGGCTACACCTTC
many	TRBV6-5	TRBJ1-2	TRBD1	CASSYSGQGTSGYTF	TGTGCCAGCAGTTACTCGGGACAGGGGACCAGTGGCTACACCTTC
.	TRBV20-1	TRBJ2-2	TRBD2	CSASSTSGSWTGELFF	TGCAGTGCTAGTTCTACTAGCGGGAGTTGGACCGGGGAGCTGTTTTTT
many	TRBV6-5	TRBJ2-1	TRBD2	CASSYLGTRGYNEQFF	TGTGCCAGCAGTTATCTTGGGACTAGAGGGTACAATGAGCAGTTCTTC
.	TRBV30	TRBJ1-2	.	CAWIPTPANYGYTF	TGTGCCTGGATTCCTACACCCGCTAACTATGGCTACACCTTC
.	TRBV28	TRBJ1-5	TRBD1	CASSPEQGHQPQHF	TGTGCCAGCAGTCCCGAACAGGGGCATCAGCCCCAGCATTTT
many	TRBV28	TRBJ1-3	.	CASSSHMVNTIYF	TGTGCCAGCAGTTCCCACATGGTTAACACCATATATTTT
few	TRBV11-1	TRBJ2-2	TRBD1	CASSSRTGFGFTGELFF	TGTGCCAGCAGCTCCCGGACAGGGTTTGGGTTCACCGGGGAGCTGTTTTTT
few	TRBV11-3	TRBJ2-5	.	CASGSMLQETQYF	TGTGCCAGCGGCTCGATGCTTCAAGAGACCCAGTACTTC
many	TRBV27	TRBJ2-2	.	CASSMGVPGELFF	TGTGCCAGCAGTATGGGAGTCCCCGGGGAGCTGTTTTTT
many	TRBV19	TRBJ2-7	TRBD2	CASSGGTSGAYEQYF	TGTGCCAGTAGTGGCGGGACTAGCGGGGCCTACGAGCAGTACTTC
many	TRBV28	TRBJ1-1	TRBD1	CASSLRLQGFTEAFF	TGTGCCAGCAGTTTGCGGTTACAGGGGTTCACTGAAGCTTTCTTT
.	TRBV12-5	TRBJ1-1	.	CASGLNLNTEAFF	TGTGCTAGTGGACTCAACCTGAACACTGAAGCTTTCTTT
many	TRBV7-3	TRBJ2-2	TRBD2	CASSHSTSGVYTGELFF	TGTGCCAGCAGCCACAGTACTAGCGGGGTGTACACCGGGGAGCTGTTTTTT
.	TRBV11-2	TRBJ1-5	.	CASSLGGRANNQPQHF	TGTGCCAGCAGCCTGGGGGGCAGGGCAAACAATCAGCCCCAGCATTTT
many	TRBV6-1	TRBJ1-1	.	CASSEGTPDTEAFF	TGTGCCAGCAGTGAGGGGACTCCTGACACTGAAGCTTTCTTT
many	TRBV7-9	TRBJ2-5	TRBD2	CASSPPGRETTQYF	TGTGCCAGCAGCCCCCCCGGGCGGGAGACAACCCAGTACTTC
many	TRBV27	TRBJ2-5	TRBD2	CASSPGRAGPQYF	TGTGCCAGCAGTCCGGGGCGAGCGGGGCCCCAGTACTTC
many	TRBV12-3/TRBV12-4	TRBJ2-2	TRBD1	CASSLVQGETNTGELFF	TGTGCCAGCAGTTTGGTACAGGGGGAGACAAACACCGGGGAGCTGTTTTTT
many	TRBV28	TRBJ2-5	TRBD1	CASRPLTGGAETQYF	TGTGCCAGCAGACCCCTCACAGGGGGAGCTGAGACCCAGTACTTC
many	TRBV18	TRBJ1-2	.	CASSPDYVNNYGYTF	TGTGCCAGCTCACCCGACTACGTGAATAACTATGGCTACACCTTC
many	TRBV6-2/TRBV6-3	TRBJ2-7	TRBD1	CASGDRRYEQYF	TGTGCCAGCGGGGACAGGCGGTACGAGCAGTACTTC
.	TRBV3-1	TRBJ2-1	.	CASSQRDNSYNEQFF	TGTGCCAGCAGCCAGAGGGACAACTCCTACAATGAGCAGTTCTTC
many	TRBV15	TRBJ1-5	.	CATSRQDQPQHF	TGTGCCACCAGCAGGCAGGATCAGCCCCAGCATTTT
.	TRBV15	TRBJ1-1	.	CATSRGRGPTNTEAFF	TGTGCCACCAGCAGAGGAAGGGGACCGACTAACACTGAAGCTTTCTTT
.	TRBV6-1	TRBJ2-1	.	CASSTGFYNEQFF	TGTGCCAGCAGTACGGGGTTTTACAATGAGCAGTTCTTC
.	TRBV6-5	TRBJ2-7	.	CASSYRSPSSSYEQYF	TGTGCCAGCAGTTACCGCTCCCCGTCCAGCTCCTACGAGCAGTACTTC
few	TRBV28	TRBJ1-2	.	CASSWTVRGYTF	TGTGCCAGCAGTTGGACGGTCCGGGGCTACACCTTC